Each of the 22 T cell receptor beta chains below was sequenced from the same sample in a study of cytomegalovirus exposure and HLA in healthy donors. Primers for the PCR totalled 60 Vbeta and 13 Jbeta. Assay: immunoSEQ multiplex PCR; the TCRdb copy retains only in-frame clones and omits some. This table has about 120,000 clones, about 80% appearing once. The material sequenced was PBMCs. The receptors originated from a man aged 25-40 years in good health and CMV-seropositive.

The chain recombines TRBV5-6 with TRBJ2-7; 9 bases match TRBD1. The CDR3 is 17 amino acids. With 4 bases clipped from V and 0 bases from J, the junction kept 11 bases outside the gene matches. CDR1 and CDR2 from the germline V gene are SGHDT and YYEEEE. The CDR3 spells CASSPSYRGLDSYEQYF. CDR3 nucleotides: TGTGCCAGCAGCCCAAGCTACAGGGGGCTTGACTCCTACGAGCAGTACTTC.

The chain combines TRBV28 with TRBJ1-2, with a possible D match to TRBD1 (6 bases). The germline V gene has CDR1 MDHEN and CDR2 SYDVKM. This CDR3 spans 14 amino acids. Deletions cut 7 bases from V and 4 bases from J, with 16 bases between. The CDR3 DNA is TGTGCCAGCACCGTTATAAGGGGGTCCTATGGCTACACCTTC. Translating gives CASTVIRGSYGYTF.

This sequence joins TRBV28 and TRBJ2-1; 9 nucleotides agree with TRBD2. J gave up 6 bases and V 6 bases, and 6 bases lay outside the gene matches. This CDR3 has 14 amino acids. CDR1 and CDR2 from the germline V gene are MDHEN and SYDVKM. In nucleotides, the CDR3 is TGTGCCAGCAGGCGCGGGGGGGCCATCAATGAGCAGTTCTTC. Protein product: CASRRGGAINEQFF.

The chain has TRBV28 and TRBJ2-7, with D possibly matching TRBD2 (7 bases). Germline CDR1 is MDHEN and CDR2 is SYDVKM. Deletions cut 5 bases from V and 7 bases from J, with 24 bases between. The CDR3 sequence is 16 residues long. CDR3 in amino acids: CASSATGGTGVGEQYF. CDR3 DNA sequence: TGTGCCAGCAGTGCTACGGGGGGCACCGGAGTGGGGGAGCAGTACTTC.

The chain links TRBV28 to TRBJ1-2; 8 bases fit TRBD1. Looked up from germline, CDR1 is MDHEN and CDR2 is SYDVKM. Trimming cost V 2 bases and J 13 bases; bases outside gene matches: 6. The CDR3 consists of 12 residues. CDR3: CASSLRPTGATF. The DNA for the CDR3 is TGTGCCAGCAGTTTACGCCCGACAGGGGCCACCTTC.

The V call is TRBV7-9, the J call TRBJ1-2; 10 bases line up with TRBD1. Germline trimming cut 8 bases from V and 4 bases from J; bases unmatched to any gene: 16. Germline V gives CDR1 SEHNR, CDR2 FQNEAQ (reference sequence). This CDR3 is 17 amino acids long. In DNA form, the CDR3 reads TGTGCCAGCGCCTTTAGGCCCGGGACAGGGGATGGCTATGGCTACACCTTC. Translation: CASAFRPGTGDGYGYTF.

In this sample, this clone turned up a few times. The V call is TRBV10-3, the J call TRBJ2-5, with TRBD2 as a possible D gene (7 bases). CDR1 and CDR2 from the germline V gene are ENHRY and SYGVKD. Between the trimmed V and J ends, which lost 10 bases and 2 bases, there was a span of 14 bases. CDR3 size: 13 residues. This chain's CDR3 is CATRGGGQETQYF. CDR3 DNA sequence: TGTGCCACTCGGGGAGGGGGTCAAGAGACCCAGTACTTC.

J is TRBJ2-3 and V is TRBV10-3; 10 bases are shared with TRBD1. CDR1 is ENHRY and CDR2 is SYGVKD in the germline V gene. The CDR3 has 16 residues. V dropped 3 bases and J dropped 3; count of bases not matched to a gene: 6. The chain's CDR3 is CAISDFGQGGTDTQYF. The CDR3 bases are TGTGCCATCAGTGATTTTGGACAGGGGGGGACAGATACGCAGTATTTT.

V and J are TRBV30 and TRBJ1-1; TRBD1 aligns across 9 bases. Germline loops: CDR1 GTSNPN, CDR2 SVGIG (reference sequence). Trimming at V came to 3 bases and at J to 1 base, leaving 3 bases not matched to a gene. CDR3 size: 14 residues. CDR3 sequence (DNA): TGTGCCTGGAGGTGGGGACAGGGGAACACTGAAGCTTTCTTT. It is translated as CAWRWGQGNTEAFF.

The chain links TRBV7-2 to TRBJ1-3, with D possibly being TRBD1 (6 bases). CDR1 and CDR2 (germline): SGHTA, FQGNSA. This CDR3 contains 14 residues. The V end lost 5 bases, the J end lost 3 bases, and 11 bases lay between the germline ends. CDR3 sequence (DNA): TGTGCCAGCAGCAGTACAGGGAGTGGAAACACCATATATTTT. Residues: CASSSTGSGNTIYF.

The chain links TRBV7-9 to TRBJ1-4, with D tentatively TRBD1 (5 bases). CDR1 SEHNR and CDR2 FQNEAQ come from the germline V gene (reference sequence). The CDR3 runs 18 residues. Trimming removed 2 bases at V and 0 bases at J, with 16 bases between. The CDR3 sequence: CASSLFGGGEATNEKLFF. In nucleotides, the CDR3 is TGTGCCAGCAGCTTATTCGGGGGAGGGGAGGCAACTAATGAAAAACTGTTTTTT.

The J gene is TRBJ2-7, the V gene TRBV29-1; weak D call: TRBD2 (5 bases). CDR1 is SQVTM, CDR2 ANQGSEA, per germline. The CDR3 has 14 amino acids. The V and J ends lost 2 bases and 4 bases respectively, with 15 bases between them. CDR3 region: CSVELIRGSYEQYF. CDR3 nucleotide sequence: TGCAGCGTTGAATTAATAAGAGGGTCTTACGAGCAGTACTTC.

The chain carries TRBV29-1 and TRBJ2-5; a weak D match, TRBD2 (5 bases). Trimming stripped 4 bases from V and 2 bases from J, with 11 bases between. Germline lookup yields CDR1 SQVTM and CDR2 ANQGSEA. This CDR3 contains 13 residues. The CDR3 sequence: CSVVEGPQETQYF. The CDR3 DNA follows: TGCAGCGTTGTTGAGGGCCCACAAGAGACCCAGTACTTC.

This chain links TRBV5-1 with TRBJ2-2; the match to TRBD1 covers 10 bases. Trimming removed 3 bases from V and 7 bases from J; junction bases left unmatched: 6. Germline V gives CDR1 SGHRS, CDR2 YFSETQ. The CDR3 covers 15 residues. CDR3 DNA sequence: TGCGCCAGCAGCTACGGGACAGGGGACGGCGGGGAGCTGTTTTTT. Protein sequence: CASSYGTGDGGELFF.

The rearrangement links TRBV4-3 to TRBJ2-2; TRBD2 agrees at 8 bases. The CDR3 runs 17 residues. With 0 bases clipped from V and 5 bases from J, the junction kept 8 bases outside the gene matches. Germline V gene data show CDR1 as LGHNA and CDR2 as YSLEER. CDR3 region: CASSQEGNGGATGELFF. The CDR3 region has the DNA TGCGCCAGCAGCCAAGAGGGGAACGGGGGGGCAACCGGGGAGCTGTTTTTT.

The CDR3 loop is CASSQRDRMHQPQHF. In DNA, the CDR3 is TGTGCCAGTAGTCAGCGGGACAGGATGCATCAGCCCCAGCATTTT. This chain links TRBV19 with TRBJ1-5, with 8 nucleotides matching TRBD1. The germline CDR1 and CDR2 sequences are LNHDA and SQIVND (reference sequence). The CDR3 contains 15 residues. The trim removed 5 bases at V and 5 bases at J, leaving 8 bases unmatched.

This chain joins TRBV27 and TRBJ1-6; 7 nucleotides line up with TRBD1. The germline gives CDR1 MNHEY, CDR2 SMNVEV (reference sequence). The CDR3 is 15 amino acids. The trim removed 3 bases at V and 8 bases at J, leaving 7 bases unmatched. The CDR3 DNA is TGTGCCAGCAGTTTGGGCAGGGGGGAATATTCACCCCTCCACTTT. It specifies CASSLGRGEYSPLHF.

The chain recombines TRBV7-9 with TRBJ2-7; 7 nucleotides align to TRBD2. The V and J ends lost 5 bases and 4 bases, in that order; junction bases with no gene match: 14. This CDR3 spans 16 amino acids. Germline V lookup: CDR1 SEHNR, CDR2 FQNEAQ (reference sequence). The CDR3 DNA is TGTGCCAGCAGCCATACCTCGGGGGGTTTTTCGTACGAGCAGTACTTC. Protein sequence: CASSHTSGGFSYEQYF.

The V call is TRBV4-1, the J call TRBJ2-2; perhaps TRBD1 as D (5 bases). CDR1 is MGHRA, CDR2 YSYEKL, per germline. V lost 0 bases and J 5 bases, leaving 16 bases between the germline ends. The CDR3 covers 17 residues. The CDR3 DNA reads as TGCGCCAGCAGCCAAGATAGGTCGCAGGGTCGGACCGGGGAGCTGTTTTTT. Its protein product is CASSQDRSQGRTGELFF.

V is TRBV29-1 and J is TRBJ2-5; the D gene is possibly TRBD1 (6 bases). The J call may be wrong; the DNA end is better matched by TRBJ2-7. The length of the CDR3 is 12 residues. From germline, CDR1 is SQVTM and CDR2 ANQGSEA. CDR3 sequence: CSVARTAYEQYF. The CDR3 DNA is TGCAGCGTTGCGAGGACAGCCTACGAGCAGTACTTC.

The rearrangement uses TRBV6-1 and TRBJ2-4; 12 bases map to TRBD2. CDR1 and CDR2 (germline): MNHNS, SASEGT. The junction had 5 bases not matched to a gene; V was cut back by 3 bases and J by 8 bases. The CDR3 contains 15 residues. The CDR3 DNA reads as TGTGCCAGCAGTGAGTCTAGCGGGGGGGCGGACATTCAGTACTTC. Its translation is CASSESSGGADIQYF.

The V call is TRBV2, the J call TRBJ1-3, with 11 nucleotides matching TRBD1. The CDR3 sequence is 15 residues long. The V segment lost 6 bases and the J segment 2 bases; nucleotides outside the gene matches: 3. Germline V gene lookup returns CDR1 SNHLY and CDR2 FYNNEI. The CDR3 DNA follows: TGTGCCAGCAGGGGACAGGGGGTAGCTGGAAACACCATATATTTT. Amino acid sequence: CASRGQGVAGNTIYF. Full variable domain (rest looked up from reference TRBV2 and TRBJ1-3): EPEVTQTPSHQVTQMGQEVILRCVPISNHLYFYWYRQILGQKVEFLVSFYNNEISEKSEIFDDQFSVERPDGSNFTLKIRSTKLEDSAMYFCASRGQGVAGNTIYFGEGSWLTVV.